The entry below describes one T cell receptor (beta chain). CDR3 length: 12 residues. V lost 4 bases and J lost 2, with 6 bases in between. CDR1 is MDHEN, CDR2 SYDVKM, per germline. Original methodology: The assay estimated nucleated cells by amplifying reference gene primers. Profiled with immunoSEQ multiplex PCR; TCRdb holds only in-frame clones, not every one. That table gives V, J and clone size, and the DNA gave D and trimming. This table has approximately 460,000 clones, roughly 89% appearing once. This entry comes from a study of blood T cell repertoires in COVID-19. Looking at the study overall: Samples representing acute and convalescent COVID-19 were sourced from the United States, Italy and Spain. The cDNA or gDNA used as material had been derived from T cells, B-cell-depleted T cells, or PBMCs.

Patients of the Seattle cohort, enrolled during active infection, were followed longitudinally. V is TRBV28 and J is TRBJ2-7; perhaps TRBD2 as D (6 bases). Sequencing used peripheral blood. The receptor was derived from a man aged 18 to 29 with COVID-19, enrolled during active disease. The CDR3 region has the DNA TGTGCCAGCAGTTCTAGCGCCTACGAGCAGTACTTC. As protein: CASSSSAYEQYF.